The rows below give T cell receptor beta chains drawn from one sample of a study of T cells after yellow fever vaccination. Each CDR3 protein is one row after TCRdb ran MiXCR on the 5' RACE reads. The sample carries 250,000 or so distinct CDR3 sequences, 6% to 7.5% recorded once. The material sequenced was CD4+ T cells sorted from PBMCs, taken 15 days after the yellow fever booster vaccination. Source of these receptors: a young man who received the YFV17D yellow fever vaccine. The CDR3 runs from the conserved cysteine through the conserved F or W. Each record gives: D gene, clone size, J gene, V gene, CDR3 DNA, CDR3 protein. A D gene is named only where the DNA matches it firmly. Some rows have no size entry. The others give once, few or many, or a class for an expanded clone.

-,many,TRBJ2-1,TRBV7-3,TGTGCCAGCAGCTTAGACAGGAACTACAATGAGCAGTTCTTC,CASSLDRNYNEQFF
-,-,TRBJ2-3,TRBV5-1,TGCGCCAGCAGCTTGGATGGGCGGGGGCCAGATACGCAGTATTTT,CASSLDGRGPDTQYF
-,many,TRBJ1-1,TRBV29-1,TGCAGCGCCTTAACGGGGGGTACTGAAGCTTTCTTT,CSALTGGTEAFF
-,many,TRBJ2-7,TRBV20-1,TGCAGCGCGGGGGACAACTACGAGCAGTACTTC,CSAGDNYEQYF
TRBD1,many,TRBJ2-7,TRBV15,TGTGCCACCAGTCCAGACAGGGGTGGACACGAGCAGTACTTC,CATSPDRGGHEQYF
-,few,TRBJ1-1,TRBV29-1,TGCAGCGCCGGACAGATGAACACTGAAGCTTTCTTT,CSAGQMNTEAFF
TRBD1,few,TRBJ2-5,TRBV14,TGTGCCAGCAGCCAGCCGGGACAGGGCTTGGAGACCCAGTACTTC,CASSQPGQGLETQYF
-,-,TRBJ1-1,TRBV25-1,TGTGCCAGCAGTGAACGACAGTACACTGAAGCTTTCTTT,CASSERQYTEAFF
TRBD2,few,TRBJ2-5,TRBV7-2,TGTGCCAGCAGCAAGGGACTAGCGGGAGCGAGGGAGACCCAGTACTTC,CASSKGLAGARETQYF
-,-,TRBJ2-2,TRBV20-1,TGCAGTGCAACGACGCAACTTAACACCGGGGAGCTGTTTTTT,CSATTQLNTGELFF
TRBD2,-,TRBJ2-2,TRBV11-2,TGTGCCAGCAGCTTGGGTGGGGGACTAGCAGGACATACCGGGGAGCTGTTTTTT,CASSLGGGLAGHTGELFF
-,many,TRBJ2-5,TRBV7-2,TGTGCCAGCAGCCCAGGCGGCAGACAAGAGACCCAGTACTTC,CASSPGGRQETQYF
-,-,TRBJ2-1,TRBV11-1,TGTGCCAGCAGCTTAGTAGTTACCCGGAGCTCCTACAATGAGCAGTTCTTC,CASSLVVTRSSYNEQFF
-,few,TRBJ2-1,TRBV20-1,TGCAGTGCTCCCCAACTGTCCGGTTCCCACAATAAGCAGTTCTTC,CSAPQLSGSHNKQFF